This T cell receptor beta chain was profiled in a study of blood T cell repertoires in COVID-19. Germline loops: CDR1 LNHNV, CDR2 YYDKDF (reference sequence). The CDR3 is 13 amino acids. Trimming shortened V by 3 bases and J by 5 bases, and 8 bases separated the two germline ends. Method: immunoSEQ multiplex PCR; TCRdb's copy keeps in-frame clones and lacks some. There are 300,000 to 400,000 clones in the sample; 75% to 90% occur only once, and over 0.95% lies in the top ten. The receptor was derived from a man aged 18-30 years who had recovered from COVID-19. Sequenced: PBMCs or T cells enriched from blood (not recorded which). The genes are TRBV15 and TRBJ1-5; no clear D gene. The CDR3 protein is CATSRLAYQPQHF. DNA for the CDR3: TGTGCCACCAGCAGGTTGGCTTATCAGCCCCAGCATTTT.